This TCR beta chain was profiled in a study of T cell repertoires in cytomegalovirus infection. About the study: CMV epitopes used comprised recently identified HLA-C-restricted ones and well-studied HLA-B-restricted ones. Public TCR beta signatures provided an indication of both CMV infection and a matching HLA type. General study findings and limits: CMV-specific TCR beta clonotypes restricted by HLA-C dominated the ex vivo response. Based on cumulative public TCR beta family frequency, carriers of CMV plus the relevant HLA were identified.

TCRdb fed the reads into MiXCR, producing one record per CDR3 protein. The table records roughly 700,000 distinct CDR3 sequences, around a third of them present only once. CDR3 length: 16 amino acids. V shed 5 bases, J shed 1 base, and the junction held 6 bases outside the gene matches. In germline, CDR1 is MDHEN, CDR2 SYDVKM. Remarks on this clonotype: The antigen is undetermined.

Here the sequenced sample was cultured PBMCs, taken from culture after CMV antigen stimulation. The origin of this receptor is a human donor in good health (CMV status not recorded). Some clones in this sample may be carry-over from other donors' samples. This chain links TRBV28 with TRBJ1-5; 9 nucleotides agree with TRBD1. The CDR3 reads CASSGTGLRSNQPQHF. The CDR3 coding sequence is TGTGCCAGCAGTGGGACAGGGCTTCGGAGCAATCAGCCCCAGCATTTT.